One and the same sample provided the 5 T cell receptor beta chains below, sequenced in a study of shared clonotypes between healthy human individuals (TCRdb year 2020). The library was prepared using the immunoSEQ multiplex PCR assay. As stored in TCRdb, this immuneACCESS dataset retains in-frame rearrangements with V and J assigned. A fraction of the clones does not appear; measured against another copy, unresolved V genes explain less than half of the discrepancy, and the remainder lacks a known reason. Present in this sample are 98,000 or so clones, approximately 70% of which were seen just once. Of the sample, roughly a quarter falls within the top ten clones. The sample comprised memory CD8+ T cells sorted from blood. The sample's cell subset or site label, in plain terms: CD45RO+ cells pooled with CCR7-negative TemRA cells. These receptors came from a woman in her thirties in good health.

This clone was counted ten times or more. Within the sample, other DNA sequences also encode this same CDR3. The V gene is TRBV6-1, the J gene TRBJ2-6; D uncertain. In germline, CDR1 is MNHNS, CDR2 SASEGT. The V and J ends lost 1 base and 1 base respectively, with 5 bases between them. The length of the CDR3 is 15 residues. This CDR3 is CASSEEDSGANVLTF. DNA of the CDR3: TGTGCCAGCAGTGAAGAGGATTCTGGGGCCAACGTCCTGACTTTC.

The sample holds one count of this clone. The chain combines TRBV25-1 with TRBJ2-3; tentative D call: TRBD1 (6 bases). V was pared by 6 bases and J by 0 bases, with 13 bases between. Germline values: CDR1 MGHDK, CDR2 SYGVNS. This CDR3 has 15 residues. The CDR3 here is CASSVAGGSTDTQYF. In DNA form, the CDR3 reads TGTGCCAGCAGCGTAGCTGGGGGCAGCACAGATACGCAGTATTTT. Full variable domain (rest looked up from reference TRBV25-1 and TRBJ2-3): EADIYQTPRYLVIGTGKKITLECSQTMGHDKMYWYQQDPGMELHLIHYSYGVNSTEKGDLSSESTVSRIRTEHFPLTLESARPSHTSQYLCASSVAGGSTDTQYFGPGTRLTVL.

V usage is TRBV30 and J usage is TRBJ2-2, with D tentatively TRBD1 or TRBD2 (5 bases each). The CDR3 runs to 15 residues. The germline V and J ends were trimmed by 4 bases and 0 bases, with 12 bases remaining between them. Germline CDR1 is GTSNPN and CDR2 is SVGIG (reference sequence). The CDR3 DNA follows: TGTGCCTGGAAGGGGAGCGGAGCGAACACCGGGGAGCTGTTTTTT. Its translation is CAWKGSGANTGELFF.

This rearrangement joins TRBV28 to TRBJ2-5; the match to TRBD2 covers 12 bases. CDR1 and CDR2 from the germline V gene are MDHEN and SYDVKM. The V gene end was trimmed by 4 bases and the J gene end by 5 bases; junction bases not matched to a gene: 5. The CDR3 is made up of 15 amino acids. The chain's CDR3 is CASSSGLAGSETQYF. The DNA of the CDR3 is TGTGCCAGCAGTTCCGGACTAGCGGGAAGTGAGACCCAGTACTTC.

Many counts were recorded for this clone. The chain links TRBV25-1 to TRBJ2-7; no firm D call. CDR3 length equals 11 residues. The ends were cut back, 2 bases at V and 5 bases at J, with 4 bases in the middle. The germline gives CDR1 MGHDK, CDR2 SYGVNS. This CDR3 is CASSENHEQYF. CDR3 in DNA: TGTGCCAGCAGTGAAAATCACGAGCAGTACTTC.